Each of the 6 T cell receptor beta chains below was sequenced from the same sample in a study of identical twins. TCRdb itself ran the 5' RACE reads through MiXCR, one entry per CDR3 protein. The data hold about 530,000 distinct CDR3 sequences, with roughly 15% observed a single time. Separately, the same data were catalogued under a study of yellow fever vaccine responses in identical twins.

The specimen was CD4+ T cells sorted from blood. The receptors shown here come from a woman under 30 in good health.

The V and J genes are TRBV28 and TRBJ1-6, with D maybe TRBD1 (5 bases). CDR3 size: 13 residues. Germline CDR1 reads MDHEN; CDR2 reads SYDVKM. Trimming pared 8 bases from V and 11 bases from J, leaving 16 bases between. CDR3 sequence: CASAQGGVTPLHF. In DNA form, the CDR3 reads TGTGCCAGCGCCCAAGGAGGGGTCACACCCCTCCACTTT. Combining the CDR3 with reference TRBV28 and TRBJ1-6 gives the whole variable domain DVKVTQSSRYLVKRTGEKVFLECVQDMDHENMFWYRQDPGLGLRLIYFSYDVKMKEKGDIPEGYSVSREKKERFSLILESASTNQTSMYLCASAQGGVTPLHFGNGTRLTVT.

The chain uses TRBV10-2 and TRBJ2-5, with D perhaps TRBD2 (6 bases). The CDR3 spans 14 residues. The V and J ends lost 3 bases and 5 bases respectively, with 13 bases between them. Per the germline V gene, CDR1 is WSHSY and CDR2 is SAAADI. The CDR3 loop is CASSEQTSLETQYF. DNA for the CDR3: TGCGCCAGCAGTGAACAGACTAGTTTGGAGACCCAGTACTTC.

The chain carries TRBV6-1 and TRBJ1-5; TRBD1 is a possible D gene (6 bases). The CDR3 runs to 14 residues. The ends were cut back, 6 bases at V and 5 bases at J, with 14 bases in the middle. Per germline, CDR1 MNHNS and CDR2 SASEGT. The CDR3 region has the DNA TGTGCCAGCAGCCGGGGGCGCGGAGATCAGCCCCAGCATTTT. This sequence encodes CASSRGRGDQPQHF.

At least ten counts were recorded for this clonotype. The J gene is TRBJ1-1, the V gene TRBV7-9; unclear D gene. The V end lost 5 bases, the J end lost 6 bases, and 13 bases lay between the germline ends. The length of the CDR3 is 13 residues. The V gene's germline CDR1 is SEHNR and CDR2 FQNEAQ (reference sequence). CDR3 amino acids: CASSEFGRPEAFF. CDR3 in DNA: TGTGCCAGCAGCGAATTCGGGAGGCCTGAAGCTTTCTTT. The variable domain in full, completed from reference TRBV7-9 and TRBJ1-1, reads DTGVSQNPRHKITKRGQNVTFRCDPISEHNRLYWYRQTLGQGPEFLTYFQNEAQLEKSRLLSDRFSAERPKGSFSTLEIQRTEQGDSAMYLCASSEFGRPEAFFGQGTRLTVV.

This clonotype was recorded a few times. The chain combines TRBV28 with TRBJ1-4, with TRBD1 as a possible D gene (6 bases). The CDR3 is 15 amino acids. V lost 6 bases and J lost 5, with 16 bases in between. CDR1 and CDR2 from the germline V gene are MDHEN and SYDVKM. The CDR3 is CASSPLDRLNEKLFF. The CDR3 region has the DNA TGTGCCAGCAGCCCACTGGACAGACTGAATGAAAAACTGTTTTTT.

The chain combines TRBV12-3 or TRBV12-4 with TRBJ2-2; 8 nucleotides line up with TRBD1. The CDR3 is 15 residues long. The V segment lost 6 bases and the J segment 1 base; nucleotides outside the gene matches: 4. The DNA for the CDR3 is TGTGCCAGCAGGGGGACAGGCTGGAACACCGGGGAGCTGTTTTTT. This translates into CASRGTGWNTGELFF.